These 16 T cell receptor beta chains share one sample of origin, sequenced in a study of regulatory T cells in long-lasting Graves disease. Documented time point: newly diagnosed GD, antithyroid drugs for less than 3 months. Following extraction of RNA from PBMCs, that RNA was used to make the TCR library. Arm-PCR of CDR3 regions with iRepertoire HTBI primers generated TCR beta libraries. TCRdb re-derived calls from the multiplex PCR reads in MiXCR, one entry per CDR3 protein. The profile shows more than 350,000 distinct CDR3 sequences, just under 15% of them singletons. The same specimen was also included in a second study, on T cells in Graves' hyperthyroidism and ophthalmopathy.

Sequences were derived from peripheral blood mononuclear cells (PBMCs), sampled at new diagnosis, from a patient treated with antithyroid drugs. Every receptor here comes from a woman aged 30 to 39 with Graves disease.

The table lists this clonotype with a few counts. V usage is TRBV10-1 and J usage is TRBJ2-1; 10 bases fit TRBD2. V dropped 3 bases and J dropped 1; count of bases not matched to a gene: 6. Germline V gives CDR1 WNHNN, CDR2 SYGVQD (reference sequence). The CDR3 extends over 17 amino acids. This CDR3 reads CASSDLSSGSSYNEQFF. The CDR3 coding sequence is TGCGCCAGCAGTGACCTGTCTAGCGGGAGTTCCTACAATGAGCAGTTCTTC.

The table lists this clonotype with many counts. This chain joins TRBV6-1 and TRBJ2-7; no clear D gene. Germline loops: CDR1 MNHNS, CDR2 SASEGT. Deletions cut 10 bases from V and 6 bases from J, with 13 bases between. The CDR3 covers 11 residues. CDR3 in amino acids: CATHWSSEQYF. Written as DNA, the CDR3 is TGTGCCACCCATTGGAGCTCCGAGCAGTACTTC.

This clonotype was detected once. This chain connects TRBV5-1 to TRBJ2-1, with TRBD1 identical over 8 bases. CDR3 size: 15 residues. The junction had 5 bases not matched to a gene; V was cut back by 1 base and J by 5 bases. Germline loops: CDR1 SGHRS, CDR2 YFSETQ. The CDR3 nucleotides are TGCGCCAGCAGCTTGCCGGGACAGGTGGACAATGAGCAGTTCTTC. This gives the protein CASSLPGQVDNEQFF. The full variable domain, completed using reference TRBV5-1 and TRBJ2-1, is KAGVTQTPRYLIKTRGQQVTLSCSPISGHRSVSWYQQTPGQGLQFLFEYFSETQRNKGNFPGRFSGRQFSNSRSEMNVSTLELGDSALYLCASSLPGQVDNEQFFGPGTRLTVL.

This clonotype was seen only a few times. The chain has TRBV7-3 and TRBJ2-1; no definite D call. This CDR3 spans 15 amino acids. Trimming removed 1 base at V and 7 bases at J, with 14 bases between. Germline V gives CDR1 SGHTA, CDR2 FQGTGA. The CDR3 nucleotides read TGTGCCAGCAGCTTAAGTCCGTCAGCCTCAAATGAGCAGTTCTTC. It codes for CASSLSPSASNEQFF.

Regarding this clonotype: A much more abundant neighbour one base away suggests this may be a read error. The chain combines TRBV7-2 with TRBJ2-7, with 14 positions matching TRBD2. This CDR3 region has 19 residues. Trimming took 3 bases from V and 7 from J; bases not matched to a gene: 17. Germline-derived CDR1 and CDR2 are SGHTA and FQGNSA. CDR3 coding DNA: TGTGCCAGCAGCTTCGCCGGGACTAGCGGGAGCCGGCTTTACAATGAGCAGTACTTC. Translation: CASSFAGTSGSRLYNEQYF.

This rearrangement joins TRBV2 to TRBJ1-5, with 9 bases matching TRBD1. CDR1 is SNHLY, CDR2 FYNNEI, per germline. The CDR3 extends over 13 amino acids. The J segment lost 6 bases and the V segment lost 6 bases, leaving 3 bases of the junction unmatched. The CDR3 DNA is TGTGCCAGCAGAGGGACAGGGCGTCAGCCCCAGCATTTT. Its translation: CASRGTGRQPQHF.

The genes are TRBV11-2 and TRBJ2-1, with TRBD2 identical over 8 bases. CDR3 length: 15 amino acids. Trimming removed 0 bases from V and 8 bases from J; junction bases left unmatched: 6. The germline V gene encodes CDR1 SGHAT and CDR2 FQNNGV. CDR3 bases: TGTGCCAGCAGCTTAGACCCGGGAGGGGTCGATGAGCAGTTCTTC. This encodes CASSLDPGGVDEQFF. Full variable domain (outside the CDR3, taken from reference TRBV11-2 and TRBJ2-1): EAGVAQSPRYKIIEKRQSVAFWCNPISGHATLYWYQQILGQGPKLLIQFQNNGVVDDSQLPKDRFSAERLKGVDSTLKIQPAKLEDSAVYLCASSLDPGGVDEQFFGPGTRLTVL.

This clonotype was recorded at least ten times. This chain connects TRBV12-5 to TRBJ2-7; D tentatively fits TRBD1 or TRBD2 (5 bases each). Germline V lookup: CDR1 LGHNT, CDR2 FRNRAP. This CDR3 is built from 13 residues. V lost 9 bases to trimming and J lost 7 bases, with 19 bases between them. CDR3 in DNA: TGTGCTAGCTCGATCGACAGCCCGGGGGAGCAGTACTTC. It yields the protein CASSIDSPGEQYF.

The rearrangement links TRBV19 to TRBJ1-4, with unresolved D. Trimming cost V 5 bases and J 1 base, with 11 bases left between them. The CDR3 has 15 amino acids. Germline V gene data show CDR1 as LNHDA and CDR2 as SQIVND (reference sequence). CDR3 amino acids: CASSVAWGTNEKLFF. The CDR3 nucleotides are TGTGCCAGTAGTGTCGCGTGGGGAACTAATGAAAAACTGTTTTTT. The full variable domain, with the rest looked up from reference TRBV19 and TRBJ1-4, is DGGITQSPKYLFRKEGQNVTLSCEQNLNHDAMYWYRQDPGQGLRLIYYSQIVNDFQKGDIAEGYSVSREKKESFPLTVTSAQKNPTAFYLCASSVAWGTNEKLFFGSGTQLSVL.

This clonotype was observed at least ten times. The rearrangement joins TRBV7-8 to TRBJ2-7, with 8 bases fitting TRBD1. Germline CDR1 is SGHVS and CDR2 is FQNEAQ. J gave up 3 bases and V 4 bases, and 11 bases lay outside the gene matches. CDR3 length: 16 amino acids. The CDR3 DNA follows: TGTGCCAGCAGCTATAGAACCGGGACAGGCGTCTACGAGCAGTACTTC. Protein product: CASSYRTGTGVYEQYF.

The V call is TRBV27, the J call TRBJ2-7, with D possibly matching TRBD2 (5 bases). This CDR3 region has 15 residues. In germline, CDR1 is MNHEY, CDR2 SMNVEV (reference sequence). V lost 3 bases to trimming and J lost 1 base, with 13 bases between them. CDR3 sequence reads: CASSFFRGPSYEQYF. CDR3 DNA sequence: TGTGCCAGCAGTTTCTTTCGGGGTCCTTCCTACGAGCAGTACTTC.

This clonotype was observed many times. The chain combines TRBV6-2 or TRBV6-3 with TRBJ2-3; TRBD1 matches 9 bases. The CDR3 length is 15 residues. From germline, CDR1 is MNHEY and CDR2 SVGEGT. J gave up 2 bases and V 5 bases, and 5 bases lay outside the gene matches. In DNA, the CDR3 is TGTGCCAGCAGTCAGGGACAGGGAAACACAGATACGCAGTATTTT. Translated: CASSQGQGNTDTQYF.

In its sample, this clonotype was seen many times. The chain combines TRBV5-1 with TRBJ2-5, with D possibly TRBD2 on 6 matching bases. The V gene's germline CDR1 is SGHRS and CDR2 YFSETQ. The CDR3 has 17 residues. V was clipped by 0 bases and J by 5 bases, with 20 bases between them. CDR3 amino acids: CASSLGFGGTFEETQYF. Written as DNA, the CDR3 is TGCGCCAGCAGCTTGGGGTTCGGCGGGACCTTTGAGGAGACCCAGTACTTC.

Many counts were recorded for this clonotype. The V gene is TRBV3-1, the J gene TRBJ2-2; 11 nucleotides line up with TRBD2. The CDR3 is 17 residues long. The V segment lost 5 bases and the J segment 7 bases; nucleotides outside the gene matches: 12. Germline lookup yields CDR1 LGHDT and CDR2 YNNKEL (reference sequence). The CDR3 bases are TGTGCCAGCAGCTCCACTAGCGGGAGCCCTAGTGGCGGGGAGCTGTTTTTT. Residues: CASSSTSGSPSGGELFF.

For this clonotype: The junction shows a germline mismatch at one end, possibly a read error. The V gene is TRBV5-7, the J gene TRBJ2-7, with 7 nucleotides matching TRBD1. TRBV5-7 is marked as an open reading frame, function uncertain. CDR3 length equals 11 residues. The CDR3: CASARGSEQYF. The CDR3 nucleotides read TGCGCCAGCGCCAGGGGGAGCGAGCAGTACTTC.

This clonotype was seen at least ten times. The rearrangement links TRBV10-3 to TRBJ1-1; TRBD1 is a possible D gene (6 bases). Trimming took 5 bases from V and 5 from J, leaving 9 bases between them. The CDR3 is 12 amino acids. CDR1 and CDR2 from the germline V gene are ENHRY and SYGVKD. CDR3 DNA sequence: TGTGCCATCAGTCGAGGGGGGACTGAAGCTTTCTTT. This encodes CAISRGGTEAFF.